These 32 T cell receptor beta chains originate from one sample sequenced in a study of tissue T cells after allogeneic stem cell transplantation (dated by TCRdb to the early 2020s). The library was prepared using the immunoSEQ multiplex PCR assay. TCRdb's version of the immuneACCESS table is confined to in-frame rearrangements and falls short of the full clone set. An unresolved V gene accounts for under half of the shortfall where checked; the remainder is of unknown origin. The sample has about 21,000 clones on record, approximately 69% of them singletons. About 0.38% of the sample is in the top ten clones. The sample was blood. The receptors were sampled from a female BALB/c mouse in good health. With respect to MHC, this strain carries the haplotype H2-d.

Comment on this clone: Mouse gene names and germline throughout. Read sequence stops 1 residue before the CDR3 end, and the germline J gene provides the missing end. V usage is TRBV13-1 and J usage is TRBJ2-4; 9 nucleotides line up with TRBD2. The CDR3 loop spans 17 amino acids. Germline assignment: CDR1 NSHNY and CDR2 SYGAGN. V dropped 0 bases and J dropped 0; count of bases not matched to a gene: 5. CDR3 amino acids: CASSDALGGPSQNTLYF. The CDR3 DNA, read in part, is TGTGCCAGCAGTGATGCATTGGGGGGGCCTAGTCAAAACACCTTGTAC.

Notes on this clone: Gene names refer to mouse genes. The missing CDR3 end, 1 residue past where the read stops, is filled in from the germline J gene. The chain carries TRBV19 and TRBJ2-1; 8 bases are a match to TRBD2. Trimming at V came to 3 bases and at J to 1 base, leaving 3 bases not matched to a gene. In germline, CDR1 is FNHDT, CDR2 SITEND (reference sequence). This CDR3 is built from 15 residues. CDR3 in amino acids: CASSRYWGNYAEQFF. Incomplete CDR3 DNA: TGTGCCAGCAGTAGATACTGGGGGAACTATGCTGAGCAGTTC.

On this clone itself: Here the gene names and germline are mouse. Read sequence stops 1 residue before the CDR3 end, and the germline J gene provides the missing end. The chain couples TRBV5 to TRBJ2-5, with 9 bases fitting TRBD1. CDR3 length equals 16 residues. The V and J ends lost 0 bases and 5 bases, in that order; junction bases with no gene match: 6. Germline V gene data show CDR1 as LGHNA and CDR2 as YNLKQL (reference sequence). Here the CDR3 reads CASSQDWGQGRDTQYF. The CDR3 bases that were read are TGTGCCAGCAGCCAAGATTGGGGACAGGGTAGAGACACCCAGTAC.

A remark on this clone: Mouse germline and gene names are used. The read halts 1 residue ahead of the CDR3 end, with the missing end drawn from the germline J gene. This rearrangement joins TRBV29 to TRBJ2-2; the D gene is possibly TRBD1 (5 bases). This CDR3 region has 14 residues. The V end lost 8 bases, the J end lost 2 bases, and 12 bases lay between the germline ends. Germline V gives CDR1 MSHET, CDR2 SYDVDS. The sequenced CDR3 bases are TGTGCTAGCTGTCAGGGAATTAACACCGGGCAGCTCTAC. Residues: CASCQGINTGQLY. Given in full, the CDR3 is CASCQGINTGQLYF.

About this clone: The gene symbols are mouse symbols. The DNA ends 1 residue before the CDR3 does, and the rest of the CDR3 is filled in from the germline J gene. V gene TRBV31 combines with J gene TRBJ1-6; D is perhaps TRBD1 (5 bases). TRBJ1-6 is designated an ORF whose function remains uncertain. Germline V gives CDR1 GKSSPN, CDR2 SITVG. The V end was cut by 2 bases, the J end by 2 bases, with 7 bases between. The CDR3 has 14 amino acids. CDR3 protein: CAWSEGTYNSPLYF. Partial CDR3 DNA: TGTGCCTGGAGTGAGGGGACCTATAATTCGCCCCTCTAC.

This clone was seen a handful of times. Gene names are the mouse ones. The read comes to an end 1 residue before the CDR3 does, leaving the germline J gene to fill in the end. V gene TRBV19 combines with J gene TRBJ1-3, with D perhaps matching TRBD1 (5 bases). The germline CDR1 and CDR2 sequences are FNHDT and SITEND (reference sequence). This CDR3 has 15 amino acids. V lost 4 bases to trimming and J lost 1 base, with 12 bases between them. The CDR3 is CASSPQGGSGNTLYF. Incomplete CDR3 DNA: TGTGCCAGCAGTCCCCAGGGAGGATCTGGAAATACGCTCTAT.

As for this clone: Germline and genes here are mouse. The CDR3 end lies 1 residue beyond the end of the read and is filled in from the germline J gene. The chain employs TRBV1 and TRBJ2-5; tentatively, D is TRBD1 (6 bases). CDR1 is NSQYPW and CDR2 is LRSPGD in the germline V gene (reference sequence). CDR3 length: 16 residues. Deletions cut 4 bases from V and 0 bases from J, with 14 bases between. The CDR3 loop reads CTCSGPGTLNQDTQYF. CDR3 bases read: TGCACCTGCAGTGGTCCCGGGACACTTAACCAAGACACCCAGTAC.

Remarks on this clone: The gene names given are mouse names. With the read ending 1 residue before the CDR3 end, the germline J gene is used to fill in that end. This chain connects TRBV31 to TRBJ1-3, with 7 bases lining up with TRBD1. The CDR3 consists of 15 residues. Germline-derived CDR1 and CDR2 are GKSSPN and SITVG. Trimming removed 1 base from V and 2 bases from J; junction bases left unmatched: 5. The CDR3 DNA, read in part, is TGTGCCTGGAGTCCCCCAGGGGGGCCTGGAAATACGCTCTAT. This gives the protein CAWSPPGGPGNTLY. The whole CDR3 protein is CAWSPPGGPGNTLYF. Full variable domain (rest looked up from reference TRBV31 and TRBJ1-3): AQTIHQWPVAEIKAVGSPLSLGCTIKGKSSPNLYWYWQATGGTLQQLFYSITVGQVESVVQLNLSASRPKDDQFILSTEKLLLSHSGFYLCAWSPPGGPGNTLYFGEGSRLIVV.

Notes on this clone: Gene names and germline refer to mouse. The CDR3 end falls 1 residue outside the read, so it is completed with the germline J gene. The chain links TRBV2 to TRBJ1-4; 9 nucleotides align to TRBD1. J was trimmed by 5 bases and V by 0 bases; bases with no gene match: 1. CDR1 and CDR2 from the germline V gene are LGHNA and YSYQKL. CDR3 size: 15 residues. This CDR3 reads CASSQEGTGNERLFF. The CDR3 bases that were read are TGTGCCAGCAGCCAAGAGGGGACAGGGAACGAAAGATTATTT.

Concerning this clone itself: Mouse names are used for the genes. The observed sequence ends 1 residue before the CDR3 terminus, with the missing tail filled in from the germline J gene. J is TRBJ1-2 and V is TRBV19; D gene ambiguous. V was pared by 5 bases and J by 0 bases, with 5 bases between. Germline V lookup: CDR1 FNHDT, CDR2 SITEND (reference sequence). The CDR3 has 12 amino acids. Partial CDR3 DNA: TGTGCCAGCAGATCAGCAAACTCCGACTACACC. It is translated as CASRSANSDYT. The complete CDR3 protein is CASRSANSDYTF.

As for this clone: All gene names here are mouse names. The read is 1 residue too short to cover the CDR3 end, so that end is filled in from the germline J gene. This sequence joins TRBV1 and TRBJ1-1; 10 bases align to TRBD1. Germline V gene lookup returns CDR1 NSQYPW and CDR2 LRSPGD (reference sequence). The ends lost 5 bases at V and 4 bases at J; junction bases unmatched: 4. The CDR3 covers 14 residues. The DNA read from the CDR3 is TGCACCTGCAGTCCGGGACAGGGGCTCACAGAAGTCTTC. This translates into CTCSPGQGLTEVF. From start to end, the CDR3 is CTCSPGQGLTEVFF.

With respect to this clone: Each gene name is a mouse one. The read ends 1 residue shy of where the CDR3 ends; the end is completed using the germline J gene. The chain combines TRBV13-1 with TRBJ2-7, with 7 bases aligning to TRBD2. Losses at the gene ends were 4 bases for V and 2 bases for J; bases not matched to a gene: 3. This CDR3 is built from 13 residues. Germline CDR1 reads NSHNY; CDR2 reads SYGAGN. CDR3 DNA, as far as it was read: TGTGCCAGCAGTCACTGGGGCGCCTATGAACAGTAC. Its protein product is CASSHWGAYEQY. The whole CDR3 reads CASSHWGAYEQYF.

This clone has more than one count but fewer than ten. Gene labels here are mouse ones. The sequenced fragment ends 1 residue before the CDR3 boundary, so the rest is inferred from the germline J gene. The chain is built from TRBV19 and TRBJ2-7, with 10 bases that match TRBD2. J gave up 7 bases and V 4 bases, and 2 bases lay outside the gene matches. The CDR3 loop spans 12 amino acids. In germline, CDR1 is FNHDT, CDR2 SITEND (reference sequence). CDR3 residues: CASSHWGGEQYF. The part of the CDR3 DNA that was read is TGTGCCAGCAGTCACTGGGGGGGAGAACAGTAC.

Concerning this clone: The gene symbols are mouse symbols. From the germline J gene comes the end of the CDR3, since the read stops 1 residue before it. The chain carries TRBV20 and TRBJ2-4, with TRBD1 as a possible D gene (5 bases). The CDR3 consists of 14 residues. Trimming took off 0 bases at V and 0 bases at J, with 7 bases between the two ends. Germline V gene sequence: CDR1 GFQATS, CDR2 STVNSAI. CDR3 DNA, as far as it was read: TGTGGTGCTAGGGAGACAGTTAGTCAAAACACCTTGTAC. It encodes CGARETVSQNTLY. The entire CDR3 sequence reads CGARETVSQNTLYF.

As for this clone: The genes are named according to mouse. The CDR3 goes on 1 residue after the read ends, and that part is filled in from the germline J gene. The J gene is TRBJ2-3, the V gene TRBV13-3; 7 bases fit TRBD2. In germline, CDR1 is NNHDY, CDR2 SYVADS. This CDR3 has 14 amino acids. The trim removed 2 bases at V and 0 bases at J, leaving 0 bases unmatched. The CDR3 region is CASSDWGSAETLYF. CDR3 DNA, as far as it was read: TGTGCCAGCAGTGACTGGGGGAGTGCAGAAACGCTGTAT.

In its sample, this clone was seen a few times. Gene names are the mouse ones. The sequenced fragment ends 1 residue before the CDR3 boundary, so the rest is inferred from the germline J gene. The rearrangement links TRBV20 to TRBJ1-3; perhaps TRBD1 as D (6 bases). This CDR3 region has 14 residues. The germline V and J ends were trimmed by 1 base and 2 bases, with 9 bases remaining between them. Germline CDR1 GFQATS, CDR2 STVNSAI. The CDR3 bases that were read are TGTGGTGCTAGGGTCCAGGGGACTGGAAATACGCTCTAT. Translated: CGARVQGTGNTLY. The entire CDR3 protein reads CGARVQGTGNTLYF.

In the case of this clone: Gene names refer to mouse genes. Read sequence stops 1 residue before the CDR3 end, and the germline J gene provides the missing end. This rearrangement joins TRBV4 to TRBJ2-3; D is perhaps TRBD1 (6 bases). CDR1 and CDR2 (germline): LGHDT, YNNKQL (reference sequence). This CDR3 has 14 residues. V was pared by 4 bases and J by 0 bases, with 8 bases between. CDR3 residues: CASSSRGSAETLYF. The DNA read from the CDR3 is TGTGCCAGCAGCTCCAGGGGTAGTGCAGAAACGCTGTAT.

This clone was recorded once. These gene names are mouse names. The read terminates 1 residue before the CDR3 end, so the remaining end is supplied by the germline J gene. The chain recombines TRBV13-2 with TRBJ2-2; 11 nucleotides match TRBD2. In germline, CDR1 is NNHNN, CDR2 SYGAGS (reference sequence). The CDR3 has 15 residues. J was trimmed by 6 bases and V by 0 bases; bases with no gene match: 1. CDR3 in amino acids: CASGDGTGGSGQLYF. The covered CDR3 bases are TGTGCCAGCGGTGATGGGACTGGGGGGTCCGGGCAGCTCTAC.

With respect to this clone: Mouse gene names and germline throughout. Read data end 1 residue before the CDR3 end; the end is taken from the germline J gene. The V call is TRBV5, the J call TRBJ2-4; 11 bases agree with TRBD1. This CDR3 comprises 15 residues. Germline V gene data show CDR1 as LGHNA and CDR2 as YNLKQL (reference sequence). V lost 4 bases, J lost 8 bases, and 8 bases stayed unmatched. CDR3 region: CASSPWDRGETTLYF. The sequenced CDR3 bases are TGTGCCAGCAGCCCCTGGGACAGGGGGGAGACCACCTTGTAC.

As for this clone: Germline and genes: mouse. The read stops 1 residue short of the end of the CDR3; the missing end is completed from the germline J gene. The chain couples TRBV13-1 to TRBJ2-2; 10 bases are shared with TRBD1. J gave up 6 bases and V 6 bases, and 2 bases lay outside the gene matches. Per germline, CDR1 NSHNY and CDR2 SYGAGN. This CDR3 comprises 13 residues. The DNA read from the CDR3 is TGTGCCAGCAAAGGACAGGGGGCCGGGCAGCTCTAC. Residues: CASKGQGAGQLY. The CDR3 reads in full as CASKGQGAGQLYF.

On this clone: Gene names and germline match the mouse. The read halts 1 residue ahead of the CDR3 end, with the missing end drawn from the germline J gene. The chain links TRBV13-1 to TRBJ2-3, with 7 bases matching TRBD2. With V trimmed by 5 bases and J by 4 bases, 1 base remained unmatched. Germline assignment: CDR1 NSHNY and CDR2 SYGAGN. This CDR3 has 12 amino acids. CDR3 region: CASRTGPETLYF. CDR3 bases read: TGTGCCAGCAGGACTGGGCCAGAAACGCTGTAT.

Note on this clone: Gene names denote mouse genes. The read finishes 1 residue shy of the CDR3 end, and the germline J gene is used to complete it. The chain has TRBV30 and TRBJ1-1, with D possibly matching TRBD1 (6 bases). CDR3 length: 15 amino acids. With 3 bases removed from V and 1 base from J, the gap between germline ends came to 15 bases. CDR1 SQVVS and CDR2 ANEGSEA come from the germline V gene. CDR3 DNA, as far as it was read: TGTAGTTCTAGGGCCCGTACAGGGTTAAACACAGAAGTCTTC. As protein: CSSRARTGLNTEVF. The entire CDR3 protein is CSSRARTGLNTEVFF.

In regard to this clone: Here the gene names and germline are mouse. The observed sequence ends 1 residue before the CDR3 terminus, with the missing tail filled in from the germline J gene. V usage is TRBV29 and J usage is TRBJ2-5; D uncertain. V shed 7 bases and J shed 4 bases, with 9 bases lying between them. This CDR3 is built from 12 residues. Germline values: CDR1 MSHET, CDR2 SYDVDS. The CDR3 reads CASTTKKDTQYF. The sequenced part of the CDR3 DNA is TGTGCTAGCACCACTAAAAAAGACACCCAGTAC.

Concerning this clone: Gene names and germline match the mouse. The read finishes 1 residue shy of the CDR3 end, and the germline J gene is used to complete it. V and J are TRBV13-2 and TRBJ1-6; weak D call: TRBD1 (5 bases). TRBJ1-6 is an open reading frame, and its role is uncertain. The CDR3 is made up of 15 amino acids. Germline CDR1 and CDR2: NNHNN and SYGAGS (reference sequence). Trimming cost V 5 bases and J 0 bases, with 9 bases left between them. The CDR3 DNA, read in part, is TGTGCCAGCGGGGTGACAGATTCCTATAATTCGCCCCTCTAC. Translated: CASGVTDSYNSPLY. The CDR3, in full, reads CASGVTDSYNSPLYF.

A note on this clone: Genes here carry mouse names. The read halts 1 residue ahead of the CDR3 end, with the missing end drawn from the germline J gene. This chain connects TRBV5 to TRBJ2-4; D might be TRBD1 (7 bases). The germline CDR1 and CDR2 sequences are LGHNA and YNLKQL (reference sequence). The CDR3 is 16 residues long. Between the trimmed V and J ends, which lost 2 bases and 0 bases, there was a span of 12 bases. The CDR3 here is CASSQQGGGSQNTLYF. The sequenced CDR3 bases are TGTGCCAGCAGCCAACAGGGGGGAGGGAGTCAAAACACCTTGTAC.

This clone was found a few times. All gene names here are mouse names. Read data end 1 residue before the CDR3 end; the end is taken from the germline J gene. The V and J genes are TRBV13-3 and TRBJ2-7; no definite D call. The germline V gene encodes CDR1 NNHDY and CDR2 SYVADS. V lost 2 bases and J 0 bases, leaving 6 bases between the germline ends. The CDR3 contains 13 residues. CDR3 sequence reads: CASSEALSYEQYF. The sequenced CDR3 bases are TGTGCCAGCAGTGAAGCTCTCTCCTATGAACAGTAC.

A remark on this clone: The genes are named according to mouse. The read gets to within 1 residue of the CDR3 end, and the germline J gene fills in the rest. The chain couples TRBV13-3 to TRBJ2-5; 8 bases map to TRBD1. CDR3 length equals 15 residues. Germline CDR1 NNHDY, CDR2 SYVADS. With V trimmed by 4 bases and J by 3 bases, 7 bases remained unmatched. The chain's CDR3 is CASSPIGQGQDTQYF. CDR3 DNA (partial): TGTGCCAGCAGTCCTATAGGACAGGGACAAGACACCCAGTAC.

In regard to this clone: The gene symbols are mouse symbols. The read is 1 residue too short to cover the CDR3 end, so that end is filled in from the germline J gene. J is TRBJ2-7 and V is TRBV31, with 8 bases fitting TRBD2. CDR3 size: 14 residues. Germline V gene sequence: CDR1 GKSSPN, CDR2 SITVG. Trimming removed 1 base from V and 3 bases from J; junction bases left unmatched: 5. The sequenced part of the CDR3 DNA is TGTGCCTGGAGTCGGGCACTGGGGGTCTATGAACAGTAC. Amino acids: CAWSRALGVYEQY. The whole CDR3 protein is CAWSRALGVYEQYF.

Of note for this clone: Gene names and germline match the mouse. The CDR3 is CASSFNANTEVFF. CDR3 DNA (partial): TGTGCCAGCAGCTTCAATGCAAACACAGAAGTCTTC. This chain joins TRBV4 and TRBJ1-1, with no clear D. The CDR3 goes on 1 residue after the read ends, and that part is filled in from the germline J gene. CDR3 size: 13 residues. Trimming stripped 4 bases from V and 0 bases from J, with 6 bases between. Germline CDR1 and CDR2: LGHDT and YNNKQL (reference sequence).

With regard to this clone: Here the gene names and germline are mouse. The missing CDR3 end, 1 residue past where the read stops, is filled in from the germline J gene. This chain connects TRBV4 to TRBJ1-2; 9 positions agree with TRBD1. The germline V gene has CDR1 LGHDT and CDR2 YNNKQL (reference sequence). The CDR3 spans 14 residues. J was trimmed by 1 base and V by 5 bases; bases with no gene match: 2. The DNA read from the CDR3 is TGTGCCAGCAGCAGACAGGGGGTAAACTCCGACTACACC. Protein product: CASSRQGVNSDYT. The whole CDR3 reads CASSRQGVNSDYTF.

Only a few counts were recorded for this clone. Gene names denote mouse genes. The missing CDR3 end, 1 residue past where the read stops, is filled in from the germline J gene. The chain uses TRBV1 and TRBJ2-7, with no clear D. From germline, CDR1 is NSQYPW and CDR2 LRSPGD (reference sequence). CDR3 length: 11 residues. The V gene lost 0 bases and the J gene lost 9 bases, with 6 bases spanning the gap. The CDR3 here is CTCSAEGRQYF. Incomplete CDR3 DNA: TGCACCTGCAGTGCAGAGGGCAGACAGTAC.

Comments on this clone: Gene names denote mouse genes. The read comes to an end 1 residue before the CDR3 does, leaving the germline J gene to fill in the end. V usage is TRBV31 and J usage is TRBJ2-5; TRBD2 agrees at 10 bases. There are 14 residues in the CDR3. V shed 0 bases, J shed 5 bases, and the junction held 2 bases outside the gene matches. Per the germline V gene, CDR1 is GKSSPN and CDR2 is SITVG. The CDR3 bases that were read are TGTGCCTGGAGTCTGCTGGGGGGGCCAGACACCCAGTAC. Protein: CAWSLLGGPDTQY. The full CDR3 sequence reads CAWSLLGGPDTQYF.